The rows below give T cell receptor beta chains drawn from one sample of a study of T-cell memory formation after mild COVID-19. TCRdb redid the calling of the 5' RACE reads with MiXCR, one entry per CDR3 protein. The sample yields roughly 560,000 distinct CDR3 sequences, about a fifth seen once. Sequencing was performed on PBMCs or a T cell subset sorted from them (not recorded which). Receptors originate from an adult woman who had mild COVID-19 (a few samples of this study predate the infection). Cell type and time point are not known. Both conserved end residues are part of each CDR3. A D gene is named only where the DNA matches it firmly. Not all rows give a size; the values are once, few, many and, for expanded clones, a class.

size	V	J	D	DNA	CDR3
few	TRBV6-1	TRBJ2-3	-	TGTGCCAGCAGTGGCCTTGCAGATACGCAGTATTTT	CASSGLADTQYF
-	TRBV11-2	TRBJ1-6	-	TGTGCCAGCAGCTTTGGGTATAATTCACCCCTCCACTTT	CASSFGYNSPLHF
-	TRBV19	TRBJ2-1	-	TGTGCCAGTAGTTCGAAAGGGCCTCCCGGTGAGCAGTTCTTC	CASSSKGPPGEQFF
few	TRBV7-9	TRBJ2-5	TRBD2	TGTGCCAGCAGCTCAGAGACTAGCCGGGAGACCCAGTACTTC	CASSSETSRETQYF
-	TRBV25-1	TRBJ1-2	-	TGTGCCAGCAGTGATGACACTCTTATGCATGGCTACACCTTC	CASSDDTLMHGYTF
-	TRBV7-9	TRBJ1-2	-	TGTGCCAGCAGCTTAGGACAATCTGGCAACTATGGCTACACCTTC	CASSLGQSGNYGYTF
many	TRBV7-9	TRBJ2-3	-	TGTGCCAGCAGCCAAATAGCAGATACGCAGTATTTT	CASSQIADTQYF
few	TRBV5-6	TRBJ2-7	-	TGTGCCAGCAGCAGGACCCACTACCCCTACGAGCAGTACTTC	CASSRTHYPYEQYF
-	TRBV29-1	TRBJ2-5	TRBD2	TGCAGCGCCCTATTACCGGGACTAGCGGGGCAAGAGACCCAGTACTTC	CSALLPGLAGQETQYF
few	TRBV5-8	TRBJ2-7	-	TGTGCCAGCAGCTTATCTAGTCCCCCCTACGAGCAGTACTTC	CASSLSSPPYEQYF
few	TRBV7-2	TRBJ2-2	TRBD2	TGTGCCAGCAGCTCAAGCGGGAGTAAAGGACACGGGGAGCTGTTTTTT	CASSSSGSKGHGELFF
-	TRBV30	TRBJ1-1	-	TGTGCCTGGACTAGACAGCTTATGAACACTGAAGCTTTCTTT	CAWTRQLMNTEAFF
-	TRBV4-2	TRBJ2-1	-	TGTGCCAGCAGCCAAGGTCTCTTTAGCTACAATGAGCAGTTCTTC	CASSQGLFSYNEQFF
-	TRBV4-2	TRBJ2-7	-	TGTGCCAGCTCCCCCGGACTGGGGACCGGCTACGAGCAGTACTTC	CASSPGLGTGYEQYF
few	TRBV7-9	TRBJ2-1	-	TGTGCCAGCAGCTTCGACGTCAGGGTCGAGCAGTTCTTC	CASSFDVRVEQFF
-	TRBV12-5	TRBJ2-5	-	TGTGCTAGTGGTTTAGGCCAGGACCAGACCCAGTACTTC	CASGLGQDQTQYF
-	TRBV20-1	TRBJ1-3	TRBD1	TGCAGTGCGCGCAGGGGGTTCGGCTCTGGAAACACCATATATTTT	CSARRGFGSGNTIYF
-	TRBV7-9	TRBJ2-7	TRBD1	TGTGCCAGCAGCTCACGCCGGGACAGGAATGACGAGCAGTACTTC	CASSSRRDRNDEQYF
many	TRBV7-6	TRBJ2-5	-	TGTGCCAGCAGCTTGGTGAGGGGCCGGAGAGAGACCCAGTACTTC	CASSLVRGRRETQYF
few	TRBV5-5	TRBJ2-3	-	TGTGCCAGCAGCCCAGGACGGACTTCAACTATATCAGATACGCAGTATTTT	CASSPGRTSTISDTQYF
few	TRBV20-1	TRBJ1-4	TRBD1	TGCAGTGCTACACTCGCCGGGACAGGGGCTGAAAAACTGTTTTTT	CSATLAGTGAEKLFF
-	TRBV3-1	TRBJ1-2	-	TGTGCCAGCAGCCACGAGGGAAGGTACTATGGCTACACCTTC	CASSHEGRYYGYTF
-	TRBV7-9	TRBJ2-7	-	TGTGCCAGCAGCTTACAGGGCGGCCCGGGGAACGAGCAGTACTTC	CASSLQGGPGNEQYF
-	TRBV5-1	TRBJ2-5	TRBD2	TGCGCCAGCAGGGTCCCCAGACTAGCGGGAGCAGAGACCCAGTACTTC	CASRVPRLAGAETQYF
few	TRBV6-2/TRBV6-3	TRBJ2-5	TRBD2	TGTGCCAGCATTGACTCATCCGGGACTAGCGCTGACTTC	CASIDSSGTSADF
-	TRBV7-7	TRBJ2-7	TRBD2	TGTGCTAGCAGCCCGGGACTAGCGCTCGGCGAGCAGTACTTC	CASSPGLALGEQYF
-	TRBV15	TRBJ2-3	TRBD2	TGTGCCACCAGCAGAGATAGGGCTAGCGGGAGGGGTCCGGATACGCAGTATTTT	CATSRDRASGRGPDTQYF
-	TRBV6-1	TRBJ2-7	-	TGTGCCAGCAAGGCTGTCTCCTACGAGCAGTACTTC	CASKAVSYEQYF
-	TRBV7-9	TRBJ1-2	-	TGTGCCAGCAGCTTCGGGGGATCCGAGACGAACTATGGCTACACCTTC	CASSFGGSETNYGYTF
-	TRBV5-1	TRBJ2-3	TRBD1	TGCGCCAGCAGCTTGTGGCAGGGGGCGAGCACAGATACGCAGTATTTT	CASSLWQGASTDTQYF
-	TRBV15	TRBJ2-1	-	TGTGCCACCTCTCCCGGACGGTCCGCGGCGGGTGAGCAGTTCTTC	CATSPGRSAAGEQFF
few	TRBV5-5	TRBJ2-5	-	TGTGCCAGCAACTTGCTTGGAGTGGGGAACCAAGAGACCCAGTACTTC	CASNLLGVGNQETQYF
-	TRBV7-2	TRBJ2-3	-	TGTGCCAGCAGCTTCGAGCGGGTCGGCACAGATACGCAGTATTTT	CASSFERVGTDTQYF
few	TRBV19	TRBJ2-1	TRBD1	TGTGCCAGTAGTATAGGCCCAGGGGGCGCCTACAATGAGCAGTTCTTC	CASSIGPGGAYNEQFF
few	TRBV30	TRBJ2-1	-	TGTGCCTGGAGTTCGTCAGGCCTCAATCTCAGGAATGAGCAGTTCTTC	CAWSSSGLNLRNEQFF
few	TRBV4-2	TRBJ1-3	-	TGTGCCAGCAGCCAGACCCAACAGGGACTCTCTGGAAACACCATATATTTT	CASSQTQQGLSGNTIYF
-	TRBV12-3/TRBV12-4	TRBJ1-1	-	TGTGCCAGCAGTTCGTCCGGAAGTGTCACTTTCTTT	CASSSSGSVTFF
few	TRBV12-3/TRBV12-4	TRBJ2-3	-	TGTGCCAGCAGGGGCGACACCGACTTCACAGATACGCAGTATTTT	CASRGDTDFTDTQYF
few	TRBV6-2/TRBV6-3	TRBJ2-2	-	TGTGCCAGCAGTCCCCTAGCGCCTAACACCGGGGAGCTGTTTTTT	CASSPLAPNTGELFF
-	TRBV6-2/TRBV6-3	TRBJ2-3	-	TGTGCCAGCAGTTACGAATCAGATACGCAGTATTTT	CASSYESDTQYF